This T cell receptor (beta chain) was recorded in a study of molecular identifiers for immune sequencing clone quantification. With respect to this clonotype: Its antigen is currently unknown.

This CDR3 contains 14 residues. With 8 bases removed from V and 3 bases from J, the gap between germline ends came to 17 bases. Germline assignment: CDR1 LNHDA and CDR2 SQIVND (reference sequence). TCRdb called the PCR reads again in MiXCR, with one record for every CDR3 protein. The sample shows some 590,000 distinct CDR3 sequences, roughly 25% of them seen only once. Overall study results and limits: In CMV-specific effectors, clones above 20 copies held over 98% of molecules; naive, under 1%.

This sequence joins TRBV19 and TRBJ2-7; weak D call: TRBD2 (6 bases). Sequenced material: naive CD8+ T cells from blood, with Jurkat cell RNA spiked in. Subset meaning: FACS-sorted CD8+CD4-CCR7+CD45RA+ naive T cells. This TCR was sampled from a human donor in good health. Some libraries in this study had Jurkat cell RNA spiked in. The CDR3 protein is CASGPGGEGYEQYF. The CDR3 DNA is TGTGCCAGTGGACCCGGGGGAGAGGGCTACGAGCAGTACTTC.